Below are 14 T cell receptor beta chains sequenced from a single sample in a study of cytomegalovirus exposure and HLA in healthy donors. The primer mix had 60 Vbeta and 13 Jbeta primers. This table comes from immunoSEQ multiplex PCR, and its TCRdb copy is limited to in-frame clones, with some not included. The sample holds 85,000 to 100,000 clones, 64% seen once. Sequencing used PBMCs. Receptors originate from a man aged 55 to 70 in good health and CMV-seronegative.

The chain employs TRBV2 and TRBJ2-2; weak D call: TRBD1 (5 bases). The CDR3 runs to 14 residues. V lost 7 bases to trimming and J lost 4 bases, with 13 bases between them. Germline V gene sequence: CDR1 SNHLY, CDR2 FYNNEI. The CDR3 bases are TGTGCCAGCATGGCAGGGTACGGCACCGGGGAGCTGTTTTTT. Its translation is CASMAGYGTGELFF.

The chain couples TRBV7-9 to TRBJ2-7; 12 bases match TRBD1. Unmatched junction bases numbered 10, after V lost 2 bases and J lost 5 bases. This CDR3 contains 17 residues. Germline CDR1 reads SEHNR; CDR2 reads FQNEAQ (reference sequence). In DNA form, the CDR3 reads TGTGCCAGCAGCTTATGGTCTGGGGGGACAGGGGGCGACGAGCAGTACTTC. This codes for CASSLWSGGTGGDEQYF.

This chain connects TRBV28 to TRBJ2-2; the D gene is possibly TRBD1 (6 bases). CDR1 and CDR2 from the germline V gene are MDHEN and SYDVKM. CDR3 length: 14 residues. The V end lost 5 bases, the J end lost 7 bases, and 14 bases lay between the germline ends. CDR3 in DNA: TGTGCCAGCAGTGTCCCGAAGGGGGTCGGGGAGCTGTTTTTT. Translated, it gives CASSVPKGVGELFF.

The V and J genes are TRBV5-4 and TRBJ1-2; perhaps TRBD1 as D (5 bases). Trimming stripped 0 bases from V and 3 bases from J, with 9 bases between. Germline values: CDR1 SGHNT, CDR2 YYREEE (reference sequence). CDR3 length equals 14 residues. The CDR3: CASSLVRGDYGYTF. DNA of the CDR3: TGTGCCAGCAGCTTGGTTCGGGGGGACTATGGCTACACCTTC.

This rearrangement joins TRBV5-3 to TRBJ2-7; D is perhaps TRBD2 (6 bases). TRBV5-3 is recorded as an ORF, its role being uncertain. The CDR3 consists of 14 residues. V was cut by 6 bases and J by 3 bases, with 16 bases left in between. Here the CDR3 reads CARIFREPGYEQYF. Written as DNA, the CDR3 is TGTGCCAGAATCTTCCGGGAGCCCGGCTACGAGCAGTACTTC.

The sample holds a few counts of this clone. This chain joins TRBV5-6 and TRBJ2-7, with D hard to call. The V end was cut by 1 base, the J end by 2 bases, with 7 bases between. The germline CDR1 and CDR2 sequences are SGHDT and YYEEEE. This CDR3 has 13 amino acids. As DNA, the CDR3 is TGTGCCAGCAGCTTGATTCAGGCCTACGAGCAGTACTTC. It encodes CASSLIQAYEQYF. Looking up the rest from reference TRBV5-6 and TRBJ2-7 gives the full variable domain: DAGVTQSPTHLIKTRGQQVTLRCSPKSGHDTVSWYQQALGQGPQFIFQYYEEEERQRGNFPDRFSGHQFPNYSSELNVNALLLGDSALYLCASSLIQAYEQYFGPGTRLTVT.

Here the CDR3 reads CASSWTENTEAFF. CDR3 DNA sequence: TGTGCCAGTAGCTGGACAGAGAACACTGAAGCTTTCTTT. V and J are TRBV19 and TRBJ1-1; possibly TRBD1 for D (6 bases). Germline V gene data show CDR1 as LNHDA and CDR2 as SQIVND (reference sequence). V dropped 6 bases and J dropped 1 base, with 9 bases sitting between them. The CDR3 length is 13 residues.

This chain uses TRBV15 with TRBJ2-5, with a tentative D call TRBD2 (6 bases). Germline V CDR1 and CDR2: LNHNV, YYDKDF (reference sequence). The CDR3 runs to 16 residues. Trimming stripped 3 bases from V and 1 base from J, with 15 bases between. In nucleotides, the CDR3 is TGTGCCACCAGCAGGGGAGGTGGCGGGCCCCAAGAGACCCAGTACTTC. It codes for CATSRGGGGPQETQYF.

The chain couples TRBV5-5 to TRBJ2-1; 8 bases match TRBD2. Germline V gene data show CDR1 as SGHKS and CDR2 as YYEKEE (reference sequence). The CDR3 sequence is 16 residues long. Trimming removed 0 bases from V and 8 bases from J; junction bases left unmatched: 10. CDR3 loop: CASSLGGGPPMHEQFF. The DNA for the CDR3 is TGTGCCAGCAGCTTGGGCGGGGGGCCCCCTATGCATGAGCAGTTCTTC.

The gene calls are TRBV7-2 and TRBJ2-5, with TRBD2 identical over 7 bases. The CDR3 spans 16 residues. Germline V gene lookup returns CDR1 SGHTA and CDR2 FQGNSA. The J segment lost 5 bases and the V segment lost 5 bases, leaving 14 bases of the junction unmatched. CDR3 bases: TGTGCCAGCAGCGACCGTGGGAGGGCCATGGGGGAGACCCAGTACTTC. Translated, it gives CASSDRGRAMGETQYF.

This clone was seen only once. The chain employs TRBV18 and TRBJ2-7; D is uncertain. The CDR3 loop spans 14 amino acids. V shed 0 bases and J shed 2 bases, with 8 bases lying between them. Germline V CDR1 and CDR2: KGHSH, LQKENI. The CDR3 reads CASSPPSRTYEQYF. The CDR3 nucleotides are TGTGCCAGCTCACCACCCTCCAGAACCTACGAGCAGTACTTC.

The rearrangement joins TRBV11-3 to TRBJ2-1, with no clear D. From germline, CDR1 is SGHNT and CDR2 YENEEA. The V end was cut by 2 bases, the J end by 0 bases, with 14 bases between. The CDR3 loop spans 17 amino acids. The CDR3 loop is CASSLFGPMSSYNEQFF. The CDR3 DNA sequence: TGTGCCAGCAGCTTATTTGGGCCAATGAGCTCCTACAATGAGCAGTTCTTC.

The chain uses TRBV13 and TRBJ2-1; 12 bases map to TRBD2. V lost 4 bases to trimming and J lost 3 bases; unmatched junction nucleotides: 7. The CDR3 is 17 amino acids. CDR1 is PRHDT, CDR2 FYEKMQ, per germline (reference sequence). The DNA for the CDR3 is TGTGCCAGCAGCTCGCCTAGCGGGGGGGCCAACTACAATGAGCAGTTCTTC. Translation gives CASSSPSGGANYNEQFF.

CDR3 region: CASSSPLGLAGYEQYF. CDR3 nucleotides: TGTGCCAGCAGCTCCCCCCTAGGACTAGCTGGGTACGAGCAGTACTTC. The chain couples TRBV5-6 to TRBJ2-5; 8 nucleotides align to TRBD2. The DNA end lines up better with TRBJ2-7; the J call may be wrong. Germline assignment: CDR1 SGHDT and CDR2 YYEEEE. The CDR3 length is 16 residues.